This T cell receptor beta chain was documented in a study of blood T cell repertoires in COVID-19. Study overall: Sources were T cells, B-cell-depleted T cells, or PBMCs; the material itself was cDNA or gDNA.

The CDR3 length is 17 residues. From germline, CDR1 is KGHSH and CDR2 LQKENI. J was trimmed by 3 bases and V by 2 bases; bases with no gene match: 5. This clone was observed a single time. Study processing details: Nucleated cell number was recorded as an estimate derived from reference gene primer amplification. The repertoire was sequenced with immunoSEQ multiplex PCR; TCRdb's copy has only in-frame clones and lacks some. That table furnishes V, J and clone size, whereas the DNA furnished D and trimming. This table has more than 350,000 clones, approximately 87% appearing once. Researchers sorted participants into cohorts using their self-reported clinical history.

The chain joins TRBV18 to TRBJ2-6, with 9 bases lining up with TRBD1. This TCR was recovered from a woman aged 45-65 years who had recovered from COVID-19. Sequenced material: PBMCs or T cells enriched from blood (not recorded which). Here the CDR3 DNA reads TGTGCCAGCTCACCAGGGACAGGGTTTAGTGGGGCCAACGTCCTGACTTTC. Translation: CASSPGTGFSGANVLTF.